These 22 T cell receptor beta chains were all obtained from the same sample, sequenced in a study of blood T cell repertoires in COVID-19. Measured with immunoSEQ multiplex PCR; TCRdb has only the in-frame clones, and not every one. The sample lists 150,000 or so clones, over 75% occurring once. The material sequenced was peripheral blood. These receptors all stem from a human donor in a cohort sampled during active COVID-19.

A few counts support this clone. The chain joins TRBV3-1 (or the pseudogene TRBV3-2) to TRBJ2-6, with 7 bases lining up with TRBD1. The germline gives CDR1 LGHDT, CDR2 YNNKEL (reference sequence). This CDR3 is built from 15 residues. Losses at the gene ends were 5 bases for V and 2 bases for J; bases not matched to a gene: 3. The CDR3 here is CASSSTGTGANVLTF. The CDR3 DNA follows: TGTGCCAGCAGCTCGACAGGGACTGGGGCCAACGTCCTGACTTTC.

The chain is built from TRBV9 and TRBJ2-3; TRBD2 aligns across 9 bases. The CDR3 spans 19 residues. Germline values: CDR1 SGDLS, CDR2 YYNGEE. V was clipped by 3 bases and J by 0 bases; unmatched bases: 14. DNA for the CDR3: TGTGCCAGCAGCGACGGGGTGGTAGCGGGGGCCCTTAGCACAGATACGCAGTATTTT. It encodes CASSDGVVAGALSTDTQYF.

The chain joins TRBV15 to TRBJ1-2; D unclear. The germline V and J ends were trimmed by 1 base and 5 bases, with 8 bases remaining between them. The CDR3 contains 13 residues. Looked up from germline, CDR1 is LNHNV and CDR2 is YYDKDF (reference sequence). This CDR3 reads CATSRGTPYGYTF. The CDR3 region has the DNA TGTGCCACCAGCAGAGGGACTCCATATGGCTACACCTTC.

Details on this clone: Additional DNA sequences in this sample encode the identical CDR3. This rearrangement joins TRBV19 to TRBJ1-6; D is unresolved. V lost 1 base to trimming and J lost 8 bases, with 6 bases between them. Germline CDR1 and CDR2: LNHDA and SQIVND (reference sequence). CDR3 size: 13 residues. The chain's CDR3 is CASSIGADSPLHF. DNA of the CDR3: TGTGCCAGTAGTATAGGCGCTGATTCACCCCTCCACTTT.

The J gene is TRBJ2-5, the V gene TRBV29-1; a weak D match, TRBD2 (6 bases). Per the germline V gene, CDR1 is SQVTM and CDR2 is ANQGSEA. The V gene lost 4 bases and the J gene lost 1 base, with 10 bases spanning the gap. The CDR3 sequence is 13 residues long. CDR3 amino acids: CSVVGRLQETQYF. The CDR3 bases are TGCAGCGTTGTCGGGAGACTCCAAGAGACCCAGTACTTC.

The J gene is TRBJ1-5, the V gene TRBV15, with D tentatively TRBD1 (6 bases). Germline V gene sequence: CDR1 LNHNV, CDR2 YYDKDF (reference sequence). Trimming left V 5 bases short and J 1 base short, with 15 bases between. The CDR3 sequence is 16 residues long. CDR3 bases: TGTGCCACCAGCGACCCACGGCAGGGGAGCAATCAGCCCCAGCATTTT. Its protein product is CATSDPRQGSNQPQHF.

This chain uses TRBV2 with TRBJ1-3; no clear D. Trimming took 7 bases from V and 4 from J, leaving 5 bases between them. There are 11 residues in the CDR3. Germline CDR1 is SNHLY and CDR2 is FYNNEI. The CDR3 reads CASNMGNTIYF. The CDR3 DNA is TGTGCCAGCAATATGGGAAACACCATATATTTT.

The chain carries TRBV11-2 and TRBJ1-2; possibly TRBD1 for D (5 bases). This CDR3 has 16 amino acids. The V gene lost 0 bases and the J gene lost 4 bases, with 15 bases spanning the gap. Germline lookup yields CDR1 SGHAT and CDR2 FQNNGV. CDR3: CASSLDLNLQVYGYTF. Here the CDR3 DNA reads TGTGCCAGCAGCTTAGATCTTAACCTACAGGTCTATGGCTACACCTTC. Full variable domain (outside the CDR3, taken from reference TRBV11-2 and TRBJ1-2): EAGVAQSPRYKIIEKRQSVAFWCNPISGHATLYWYQQILGQGPKLLIQFQNNGVVDDSQLPKDRFSAERLKGVDSTLKIQPAKLEDSAVYLCASSLDLNLQVYGYTFGSGTRLTVV.

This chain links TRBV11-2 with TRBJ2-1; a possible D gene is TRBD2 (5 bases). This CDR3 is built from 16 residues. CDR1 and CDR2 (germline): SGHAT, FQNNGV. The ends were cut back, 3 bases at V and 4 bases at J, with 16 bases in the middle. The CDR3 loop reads CASSFEGQGGYNEQFF. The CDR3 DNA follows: TGTGCCAGCAGCTTCGAGGGCCAAGGCGGATACAATGAGCAGTTCTTC.

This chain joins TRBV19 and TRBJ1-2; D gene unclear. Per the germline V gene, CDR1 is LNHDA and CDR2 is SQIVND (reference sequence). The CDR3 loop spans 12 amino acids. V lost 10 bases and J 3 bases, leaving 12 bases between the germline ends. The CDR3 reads CATSRRDYGYTF. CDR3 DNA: TGTGCCACCTCCCGGCGGGACTATGGCTACACCTTC.

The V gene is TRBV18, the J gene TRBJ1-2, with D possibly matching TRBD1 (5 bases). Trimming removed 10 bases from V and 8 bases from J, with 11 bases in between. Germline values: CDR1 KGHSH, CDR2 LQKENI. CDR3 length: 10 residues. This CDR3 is CAIREEGYTF. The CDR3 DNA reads TGTGCCATCAGGGAGGAGGGCTACACCTTC.

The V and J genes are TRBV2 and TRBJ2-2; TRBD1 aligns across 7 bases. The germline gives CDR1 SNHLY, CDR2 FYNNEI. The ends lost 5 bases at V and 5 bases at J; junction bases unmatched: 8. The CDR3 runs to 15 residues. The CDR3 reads CASSLTPGGTGELFF. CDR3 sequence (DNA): TGTGCCAGCAGTCTTACTCCAGGGGGTACCGGGGAGCTGTTTTTT.

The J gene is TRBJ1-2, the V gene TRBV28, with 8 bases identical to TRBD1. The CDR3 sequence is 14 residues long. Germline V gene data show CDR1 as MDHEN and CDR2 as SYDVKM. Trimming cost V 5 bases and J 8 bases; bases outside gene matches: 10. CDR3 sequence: CASSISQGARGYTF. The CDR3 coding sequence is TGTGCCAGCAGTATTTCTCAGGGGGCGCGGGGCTACACCTTC.

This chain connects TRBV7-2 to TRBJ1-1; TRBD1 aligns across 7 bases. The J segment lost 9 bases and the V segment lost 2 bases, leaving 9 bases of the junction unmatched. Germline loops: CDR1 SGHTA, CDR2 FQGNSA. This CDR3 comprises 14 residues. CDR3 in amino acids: CASSLRGGDFKAFF. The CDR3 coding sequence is TGTGCCAGCAGCTTAAGAGGGGGCGATTTCAAAGCTTTCTTT. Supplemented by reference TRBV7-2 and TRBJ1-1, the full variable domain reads GAGVSQSPSNKVTEKGKDVELRCDPISGHTALYWYRQSLGQGLEFLIYFQGNSAPDKSGLPSDRFSAERTGGSVSTLTIQRTQQEDSAVYLCASSLRGGDFKAFFGQGTRLTVV.

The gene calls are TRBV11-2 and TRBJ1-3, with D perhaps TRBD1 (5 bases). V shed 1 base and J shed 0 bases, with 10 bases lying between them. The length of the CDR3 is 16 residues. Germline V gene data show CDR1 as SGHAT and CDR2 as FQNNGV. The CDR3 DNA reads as TGTGCCAGCAGCTTAGTCCCAGGGAACTCTGGAAACACCATATATTTT. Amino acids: CASSLVPGNSGNTIYF.

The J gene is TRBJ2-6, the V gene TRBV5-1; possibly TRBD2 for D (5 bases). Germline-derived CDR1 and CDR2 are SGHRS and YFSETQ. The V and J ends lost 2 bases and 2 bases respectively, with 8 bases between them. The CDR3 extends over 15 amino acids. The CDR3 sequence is CASSFSRAGANVLTF. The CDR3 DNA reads TGCGCCAGCAGCTTTTCGAGGGCTGGGGCCAACGTCCTGACTTTC.

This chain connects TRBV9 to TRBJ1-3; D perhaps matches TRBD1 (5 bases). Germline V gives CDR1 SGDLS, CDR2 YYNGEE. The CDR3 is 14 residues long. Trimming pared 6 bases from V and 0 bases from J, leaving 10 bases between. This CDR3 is CASTTGLSGNTIYF. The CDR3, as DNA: TGTGCCAGCACCACAGGTCTCTCTGGAAACACCATATATTTT.

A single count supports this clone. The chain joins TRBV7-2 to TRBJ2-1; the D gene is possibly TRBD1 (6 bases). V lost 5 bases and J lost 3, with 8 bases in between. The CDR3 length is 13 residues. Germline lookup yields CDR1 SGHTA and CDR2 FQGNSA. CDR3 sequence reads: CASSTDSYNEQFF. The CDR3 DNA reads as TGTGCCAGCAGCACGGACAGCTACAATGAGCAGTTCTTC.

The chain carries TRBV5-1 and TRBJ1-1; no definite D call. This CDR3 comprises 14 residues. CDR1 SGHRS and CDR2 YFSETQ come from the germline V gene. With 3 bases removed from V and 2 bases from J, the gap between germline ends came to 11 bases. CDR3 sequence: CASSSFGQNTEAFF. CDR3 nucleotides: TGCGCCAGCAGCTCCTTCGGTCAAAACACTGAAGCTTTCTTT.

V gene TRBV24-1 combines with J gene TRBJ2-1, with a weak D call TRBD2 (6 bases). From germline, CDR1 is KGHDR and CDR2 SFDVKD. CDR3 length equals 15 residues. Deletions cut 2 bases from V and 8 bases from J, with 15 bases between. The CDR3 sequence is CATSDSSRRGDEQFF. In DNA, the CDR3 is TGTGCCACCAGTGATTCTAGCCGTCGCGGGGATGAGCAGTTCTTC.

Here the CDR3 reads CASSPGGGGDTQYF. In DNA form, the CDR3 reads TGTGCCAGCAGCCCAGGGGGCGGTGGAGATACGCAGTATTTT. The chain carries TRBV5-6 and TRBJ2-3; TRBD1 matches 8 bases. The trim removed 4 bases at V and 5 bases at J, leaving 6 bases unmatched. This CDR3 has 14 residues. Per the germline V gene, CDR1 is SGHDT and CDR2 is YYEEEE.

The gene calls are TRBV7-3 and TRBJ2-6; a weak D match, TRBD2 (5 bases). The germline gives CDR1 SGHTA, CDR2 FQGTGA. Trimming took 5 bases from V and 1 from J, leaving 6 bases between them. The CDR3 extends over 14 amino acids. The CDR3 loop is CASSRGSGANVLTF. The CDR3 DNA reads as TGTGCCAGCAGCCGGGGATCTGGGGCCAACGTCCTGACTTTC.